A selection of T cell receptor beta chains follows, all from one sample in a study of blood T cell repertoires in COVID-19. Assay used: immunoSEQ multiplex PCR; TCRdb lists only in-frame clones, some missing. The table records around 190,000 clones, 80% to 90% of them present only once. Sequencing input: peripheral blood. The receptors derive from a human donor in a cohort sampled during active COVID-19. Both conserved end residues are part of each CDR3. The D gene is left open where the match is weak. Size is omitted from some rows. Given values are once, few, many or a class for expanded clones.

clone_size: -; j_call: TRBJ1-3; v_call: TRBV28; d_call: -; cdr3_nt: TGTGCCAGCGCTACTACCACCGCGGCGGGAAACACCATATATTTT; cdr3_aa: CASATTTAAGNTIYF
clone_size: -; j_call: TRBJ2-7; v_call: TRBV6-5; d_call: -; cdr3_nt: TGTGCCAGCAGTTACATGACAGGCTACGAGCAGTACTTC; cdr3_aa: CASSYMTGYEQYF
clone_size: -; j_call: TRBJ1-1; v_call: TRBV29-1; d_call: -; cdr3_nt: TGCAGCGTTTCCACAGGCCTTAATTTGAACACTGAAGCTTTCTTT; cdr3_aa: CSVSTGLNLNTEAFF
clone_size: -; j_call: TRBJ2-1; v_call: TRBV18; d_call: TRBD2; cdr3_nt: TGTGCCAGCTCACGGGGACTAGCAAATGAGCAGTTCTTC; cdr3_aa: CASSRGLANEQFF
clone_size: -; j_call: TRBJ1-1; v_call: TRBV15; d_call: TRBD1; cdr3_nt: TGTGCCACCAGTACCGGGACAGGGAACACTGAAGCTTTCTTT; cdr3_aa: CATSTGTGNTEAFF
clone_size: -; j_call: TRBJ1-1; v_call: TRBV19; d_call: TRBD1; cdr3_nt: TGTGCCAGTAGTGGGACAGGGGATGTTTCGGAAGCTTTCTTT; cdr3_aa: CASSGTGDVSEAFF
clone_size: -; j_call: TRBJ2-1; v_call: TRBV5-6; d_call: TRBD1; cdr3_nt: TGTGCCAGCAGCCGACAGGGCGTCGATGAGCAGTTCTTC; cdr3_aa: CASSRQGVDEQFF
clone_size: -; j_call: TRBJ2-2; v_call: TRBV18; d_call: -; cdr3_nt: TGTGCCAGCTCACCAGTTAGCCACCCGTACGCCGGGGAGCTGTTTTTT; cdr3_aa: CASSPVSHPYAGELFF
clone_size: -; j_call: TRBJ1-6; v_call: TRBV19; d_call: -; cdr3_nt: TGTGCCAGTAGTATTGGGGCTGGGAATAATTCACCCCTCCACTTT; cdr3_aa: CASSIGAGNNSPLHF
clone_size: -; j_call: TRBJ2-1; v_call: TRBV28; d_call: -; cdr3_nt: TGTGCCAGCAGGGGTTCGGGACTCGGTTACAATGAGCAGTTCTTC; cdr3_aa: CASRGSGLGYNEQFF
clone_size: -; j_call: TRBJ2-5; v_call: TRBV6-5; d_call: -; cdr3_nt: TGTGCCAGCAGTTACTCGACTACACCGTACCAAGAGACCCAGTACTTC; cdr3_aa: CASSYSTTPYQETQYF
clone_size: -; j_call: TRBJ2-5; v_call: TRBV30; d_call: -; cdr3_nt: TGTGCCTGGAGTACGGATGGAGGGGAGACCCAGTACTTC; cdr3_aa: CAWSTDGGETQYF
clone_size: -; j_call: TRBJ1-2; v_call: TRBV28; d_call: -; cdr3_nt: TGTGCCAGCAGTTTAGGCGGTGCGGGGGGCTTGGGCTATGGCTACACCTTC; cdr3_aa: CASSLGGAGGLGYGYTF
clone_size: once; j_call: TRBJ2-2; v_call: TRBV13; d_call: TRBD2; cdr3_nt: TGTGCCAGCAGCCGAGGGACTAGCGTTAACACCGGGGAGCTGTTTTTT; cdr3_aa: CASSRGTSVNTGELFF
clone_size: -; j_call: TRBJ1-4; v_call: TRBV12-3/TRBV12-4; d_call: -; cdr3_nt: TGTGCCAGCAGCGCTTTACGGAGGGAAAAACTGTTTTTT; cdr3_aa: CASSALRREKLFF
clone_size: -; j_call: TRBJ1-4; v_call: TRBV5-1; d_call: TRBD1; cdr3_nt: TGCGCCAGCAGCTTGCAATCGGGGACAGGGTTGGAAAAACTGTTTTTT; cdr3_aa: CASSLQSGTGLEKLFF
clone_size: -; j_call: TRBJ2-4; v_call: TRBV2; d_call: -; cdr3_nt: TGTGCCAGCAGTGAACGTGGCCTCAAAAACATTCAGTACTTC; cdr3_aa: CASSERGLKNIQYF
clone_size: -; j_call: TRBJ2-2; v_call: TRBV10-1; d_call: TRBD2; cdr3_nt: TGCGCCAGCAGTGAAGTGGGAGGGCCGGGGACCGGGGAGCTGTTTTTT; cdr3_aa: CASSEVGGPGTGELFF
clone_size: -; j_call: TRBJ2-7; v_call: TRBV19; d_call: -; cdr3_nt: TGTGCCAGTAGTGCAGATCAGTCCTACGAGCAGTACTTC; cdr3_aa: CASSADQSYEQYF
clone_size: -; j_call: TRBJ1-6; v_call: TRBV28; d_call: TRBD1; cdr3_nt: TGTGCCAGCAGTTATACAGGGGGACCGGGTTCACCCCTCCACTTT; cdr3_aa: CASSYTGGPGSPLHF
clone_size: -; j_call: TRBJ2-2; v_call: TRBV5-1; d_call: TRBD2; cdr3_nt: TGCGCCAGCAGCTTGCGGACTAGCGGGGGCACCGGGGAGCTGTTTTTT; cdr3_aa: CASSLRTSGGTGELFF
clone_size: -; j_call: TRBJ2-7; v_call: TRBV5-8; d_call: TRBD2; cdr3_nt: TGTGCCAGCAGCTCCAGAGGACTAGCGTGGGAGCAGTACTTC; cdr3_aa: CASSSRGLAWEQYF
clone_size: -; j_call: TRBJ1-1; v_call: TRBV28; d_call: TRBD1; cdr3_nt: TGTGCCAGCATAAGACAGGGGGCGCGGACTGAAGCTTTCTTT; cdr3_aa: CASIRQGARTEAFF
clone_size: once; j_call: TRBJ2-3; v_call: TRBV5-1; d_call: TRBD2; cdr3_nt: TGCGCCAGCAGCTTGACCGGACTAGCGGGAGGACCCGATACGCAGTATTTT; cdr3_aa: CASSLTGLAGGPDTQYF
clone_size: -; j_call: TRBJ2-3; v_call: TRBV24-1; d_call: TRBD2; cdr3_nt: TGTGCCACCAGTGACCAGGGGACTAGCGGGAGTTGGGCAGATACGCAGTATTTT; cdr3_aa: CATSDQGTSGSWADTQYF
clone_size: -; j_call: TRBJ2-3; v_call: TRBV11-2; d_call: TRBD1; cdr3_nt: TGTGCCAGCAGCCCCCGGACAGGGGGGACAGATACGCAGTATTTT; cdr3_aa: CASSPRTGGTDTQYF
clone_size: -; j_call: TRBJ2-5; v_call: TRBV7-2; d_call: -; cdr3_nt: TGTGCCAGCAGCTCCAGCCAAGAGACCCAGTACTTC; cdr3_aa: CASSSSQETQYF
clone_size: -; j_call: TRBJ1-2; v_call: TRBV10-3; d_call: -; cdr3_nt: TGTGCCATCAGGAAGGACAGTAACTATGGCTACACCTTC; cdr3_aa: CAIRKDSNYGYTF
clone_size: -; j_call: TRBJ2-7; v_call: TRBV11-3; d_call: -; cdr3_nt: TGTGCCAGCAGCTTACAGGGCCCTAGGGGCGAGCAGTACTTC; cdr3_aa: CASSLQGPRGEQYF
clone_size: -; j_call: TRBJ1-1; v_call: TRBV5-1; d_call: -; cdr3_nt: TGCGCCAGCAGCTCATTCGGGGCAGGGGTGAACACTGAAGCTTTCTTT; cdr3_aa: CASSSFGAGVNTEAFF
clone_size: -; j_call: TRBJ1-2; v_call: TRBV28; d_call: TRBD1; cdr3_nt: TGTGCCGGCAGATCAACCGGGACAGGGGCTAATAACTATGGCTACACCTTC; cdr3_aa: CAGRSTGTGANNYGYTF
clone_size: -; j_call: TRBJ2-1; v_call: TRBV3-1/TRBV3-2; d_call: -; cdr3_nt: TGTGCCAGCAGCAGGGAGGCCGGGTACAATGAGCAGTTCTTC; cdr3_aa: CASSREAGYNEQFF
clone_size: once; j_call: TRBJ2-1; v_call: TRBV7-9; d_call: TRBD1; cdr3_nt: TGTGCCAGCAGCCAAGTTTGGGACAGGGACTACAATGAGCAGTTCTTC; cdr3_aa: CASSQVWDRDYNEQFF
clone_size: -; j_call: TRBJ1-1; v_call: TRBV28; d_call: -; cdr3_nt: TGTGCCAGCTCGATAGGGGGGGCATCGAACACTGAAGCTTTCTTT; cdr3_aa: CASSIGGASNTEAFF
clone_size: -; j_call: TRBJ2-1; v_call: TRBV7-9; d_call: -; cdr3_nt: TGTGCCAGCAGCTTAGGTGGGCCAAGTGAGCAGTTCTTC; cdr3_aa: CASSLGGPSEQFF
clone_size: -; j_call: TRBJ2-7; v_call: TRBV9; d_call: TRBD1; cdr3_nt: TGTGCCAGCATCCTTTGGACAGGGCCAGACATTTTAAATTACTACGAGCAGTACTTC; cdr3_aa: CASILWTGPDILNYYEQYF
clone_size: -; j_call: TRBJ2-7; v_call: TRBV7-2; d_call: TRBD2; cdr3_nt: TGTGCCAGCAGCTACCCCCCGACTAGCGGGAAGGGGTACGAGCAGTACTTC; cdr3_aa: CASSYPPTSGKGYEQYF
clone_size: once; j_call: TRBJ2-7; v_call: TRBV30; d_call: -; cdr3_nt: TGTGCCTGGGTCGAGGACAGAGGCTACGAGCAGTACTTC; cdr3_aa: CAWVEDRGYEQYF
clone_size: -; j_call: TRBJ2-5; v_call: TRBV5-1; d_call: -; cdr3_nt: TGCGCCAGCAGCTTGGACGCAGGGGAAGTTGGAGAGACCCAGTACTTC; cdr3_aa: CASSLDAGEVGETQYF
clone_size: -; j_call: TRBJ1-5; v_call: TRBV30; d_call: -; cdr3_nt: TGTGCCTGGAGCCCCCAGGGGCTTTATAGCAATCAGCCCCAGCATTTT; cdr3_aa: CAWSPQGLYSNQPQHF
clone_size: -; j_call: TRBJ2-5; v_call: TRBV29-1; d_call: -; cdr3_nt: TGCAGCGTTGTGTCCTCGATAGGGGGGGGCCAAAAGACCCAGTACTTC; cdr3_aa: CSVVSSIGGGQKTQYF
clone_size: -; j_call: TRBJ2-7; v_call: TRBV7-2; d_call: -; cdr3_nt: TGTGCCAGCAGCTTAGGCCCGGGTACCGAGCAGTACTTC; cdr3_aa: CASSLGPGTEQYF
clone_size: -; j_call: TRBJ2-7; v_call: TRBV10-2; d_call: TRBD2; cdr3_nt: TGCGCCAGCAGTGACCCCCGGACTAGCGGGAGGAGCTCCTACGAGCAGTACTTC; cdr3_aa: CASSDPRTSGRSSYEQYF
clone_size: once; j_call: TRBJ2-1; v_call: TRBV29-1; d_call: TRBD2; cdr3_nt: TGCAGCGTTGAAGATCTAGCGGGAGGGCCTTATAATGAGCAGTTCTTC; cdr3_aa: CSVEDLAGGPYNEQFF
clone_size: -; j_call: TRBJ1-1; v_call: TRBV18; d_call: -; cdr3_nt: TGTGCCAGCTCCCCGGGACAGAACACTGAAGCTTTCTTT; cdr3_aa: CASSPGQNTEAFF
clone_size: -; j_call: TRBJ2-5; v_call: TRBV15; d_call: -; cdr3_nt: TGTGCCACCAGCAGAGATCAGGGGCGGGTAGAGACCCAGTACTTC; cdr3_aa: CATSRDQGRVETQYF
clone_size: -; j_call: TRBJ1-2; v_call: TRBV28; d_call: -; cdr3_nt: TGTGCCAGCAGCCCCCGGGTCTATGGCTACACCTTC; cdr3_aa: CASSPRVYGYTF
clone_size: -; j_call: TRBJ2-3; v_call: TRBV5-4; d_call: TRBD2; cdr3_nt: TGTGCCAGCAGCCCCGGACTAGCGGGAAGGGTCTCAGATACGCAGTATTTT; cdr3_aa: CASSPGLAGRVSDTQYF
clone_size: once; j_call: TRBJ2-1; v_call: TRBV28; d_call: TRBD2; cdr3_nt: TGTGCCAGCCGCCCGACTAGCGGGGGCTACAATGAGCAGTTCTTC; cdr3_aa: CASRPTSGGYNEQFF
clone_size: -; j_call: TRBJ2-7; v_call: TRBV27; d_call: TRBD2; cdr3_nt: TGTGCCAGCAGTTTATCTAGCGGGAGGTACGAGCAGTACTTC; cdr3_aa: CASSLSSGRYEQYF
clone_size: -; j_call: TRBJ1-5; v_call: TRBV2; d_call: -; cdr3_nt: TGTGCCAGCACCTCGAAAGGGGTTAGCAATCAGCCCCAGCATTTT; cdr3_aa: CASTSKGVSNQPQHF
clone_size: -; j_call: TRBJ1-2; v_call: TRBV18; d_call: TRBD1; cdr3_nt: TGTGCCAGCTCACCAGACAGGGATCCTGGCTACACCTTC; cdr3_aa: CASSPDRDPGYTF
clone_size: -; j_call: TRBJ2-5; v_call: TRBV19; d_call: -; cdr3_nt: TGTGCCAGTAGTATTGGGCCGGGACAAGAGACCCAGTACTTC; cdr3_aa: CASSIGPGQETQYF